This TCR beta chain was captured in a study of blood T cell repertoires in COVID-19 (dated by TCRdb to 2020 to 2021). General notes on the study: Samples from collaborators originated in the United States, Italy and Spain and spanned both the acute and convalescent phases of COVID-19. The repertoires were made available in a free public database intended to serve as a resource for research on the immune response to SARS-CoV-2. A de-identified subject ID, COVID-19 status, age in years and sex were almost always included in the sample metadata. Where HLA class I and class II types were available, the types were taken from metadata supplied by the sample provider, not from assay-based typing. The dataset comprised deeply sampled blood TCRbeta repertoires from subjects exposed to, actively infected with, or recovered from COVID-19. The samples were drawn from two sources: the first 160 participants of the ongoing ImmuneRACE study, and 1,254 subjects contributed by 6 global collaborators. The material from the prospective study consisted of cDNA or gDNA derived from T cells, B-cell-depleted T cells, or PBMCs. Broader findings and caveats from the paper: How much clinical and demographic metadata was included differed by source and by participant, and the metadata was provided uncurated.

This clone was counted a single time. Its cognate antigen has yet to be identified. No base quality information exists; no much larger clone differs at one position. The immunoSEQ Assay, a bias-controlled multiplex PCR, was used to amplify TCRbeta CDR3 regions from genomic DNA. In the paper's pipeline: The number of nucleated cells in each sample was estimated by amplification of reference gene primers within the assay. To quantify the absolute abundance of each unique TCRbeta CDR3 rearrangement, sequence reads were collapsed and filtered. Productive Simpson clonality was computed per sample as the square root of Simpson's diversity index over productive rearrangements. Entries here come from immuneACCESS through TCRdb and include only in-frame sequences with V and J called. Some clones fail to appear in such tables; in the studies checked, an unresolved V gene covers under half of the shortfall, and the cause of the remainder is unknown. V and J calls and clone size are as listed in that table; D and trimming were resolved from the DNA. Here the sample has 150,000 to 180,000 clones; 70% to 90% occur a single time. The top ten clonotypes cover 0.63% of the sample.

In Seattle, one collaborating source enrolled patients while the infection was active and tracked those patients longitudinally over the course of disease. Collaborating institutions collected whole blood in K2EDTA tubes following their own protocols. For TCRbeta analysis, collaborators shipped samples in one of three forms: frozen whole blood, isolated PBMCs, or DNA extracted from either of those sample types. V is pruned by 5 bases and J by 14 bases, leaving 7 bases of the junction without a gene match. CDR1 and CDR2 are drawn from the germline V gene: SNHLY, FYNNEI. The CDR3 runs 12 amino acids, cysteine and phenylalanine included. The DNA shown is the 36-base CDR3, in frame from base 1.

The TCR was taken from a man aged 60 to 75 with COVID-19, enrolled during active disease. The sample comprised peripheral blood. The V and J segments used are TRBV2 and TRBJ2-5, with 11 junctional bases fitting TRBD2. The CDR3 reads as follows: CASSPASGGHYF. The nucleotide sequence is TGTGCCAGCAGTCCCGCTAGCGGGGGGCACTACTTC. When the CDR3 is completed using the reference TRBV2 and TRBJ2-5 genes on either side, the full variable domain is EPEVTQTPSHQVTQMGQEVILRCVPISNHLYFYWYRQILGQKVEFLVSFYNNEISEKSEIFDDQFSVERPDGSNFTLKIRSTKLEDSAMYFCASSPASGGHYFGPGTRLLVL.